A selection of T cell receptor beta chains follows, all from one sample in a study of CD8 T cells in Susac syndrome. TCRdb analysed the immunoSEQ multiplex PCR reads with MiXCR anew, one entry per CDR3 protein. The sample contains about 100,000 distinct CDR3 sequences, about 93% of which appear only once. Sequencing was performed on CD8+ T cells from PBMCs. These receptors all come from a human donor in good health. Each CDR3 is given with its conserved first and last residue. D genes are given only for firm matches. Clone size is shown for a subset of rows, as once, few, many or a class of expanded clone.

D gene: TRBD1; V gene: TRBV6-1; clone size: -; CDR3 protein: CASSEGTGGRETQYF
D gene: -; V gene: TRBV20-1; clone size: -; CDR3 protein: CSARGCGYQPQHF
D gene: TRBD1; V gene: TRBV7-2; clone size: -; CDR3 protein: CASSLGTGALYEQYF
D gene: -; V gene: TRBV25-1; clone size: -; CDR3 protein: CASSEFKNTDEKLFF
D gene: -; V gene: TRBV29-1; clone size: -; CDR3 protein: CSVEAPGGNTEAFF
D gene: -; V gene: TRBV19; clone size: -; CDR3 protein: CASSIGSGNTGELFF
D gene: TRBD1; V gene: TRBV6-2/TRBV6-3; clone size: -; CDR3 protein: CASSYTRGTGDGYTF
D gene: -; V gene: TRBV12-3/TRBV12-4; clone size: -; CDR3 protein: CASSRGRRETQYF
D gene: -; V gene: TRBV12-5; clone size: once; CDR3 protein: CASGLDQETQYF
D gene: -; V gene: TRBV5-1; clone size: few; CDR3 protein: CASSLKPHEQYF
D gene: -; V gene: TRBV25-1; clone size: -; CDR3 protein: CASSEGGRLTDTQYF
D gene: -; V gene: TRBV3-1; clone size: -; CDR3 protein: CASSSLNTGELFF
D gene: -; V gene: TRBV27; clone size: once; CDR3 protein: CASSFSLGGADGYTF
D gene: TRBD1; V gene: TRBV20-1; clone size: few; CDR3 protein: CSAPGQGSTEQFF
D gene: TRBD2; V gene: TRBV7-8; clone size: -; CDR3 protein: CASSPGVTSGDLYEQYF
D gene: -; V gene: TRBV25-1; clone size: -; CDR3 protein: CASSEYRVSYNSPLHF
D gene: -; V gene: TRBV9; clone size: -; CDR3 protein: CASSPSGAENEKLFF
D gene: TRBD2; V gene: TRBV18; clone size: once; CDR3 protein: CASSPGLAGGAKNIQYF
D gene: -; V gene: TRBV11-1; clone size: -; CDR3 protein: CASSFGRQLPYEQYF
D gene: -; V gene: TRBV11-2; clone size: -; CDR3 protein: CASSQRPIQETQYF
D gene: TRBD1; V gene: TRBV3-1; clone size: once; CDR3 protein: CASSRETGDFYGYTF
D gene: -; V gene: TRBV19; clone size: once; CDR3 protein: CASSITAWPENIQYF
D gene: -; V gene: TRBV7-2; clone size: -; CDR3 protein: CASSLNTAGAMTGELFF
D gene: TRBD2; V gene: TRBV3-1; clone size: -; CDR3 protein: CASSHYLAGGRETQYF
D gene: -; V gene: TRBV4-1; clone size: -; CDR3 protein: CASSQAREANYGYTF
D gene: -; V gene: TRBV12-3/TRBV12-4; clone size: -; CDR3 protein: CASSGGLTGELFF
D gene: TRBD1; V gene: TRBV3-1; clone size: -; CDR3 protein: CASSQPGQTFMNTEAFF
D gene: TRBD1; V gene: TRBV5-1; clone size: -; CDR3 protein: CASSDPGQRYIQYF
D gene: TRBD1; V gene: TRBV4-1; clone size: -; CDR3 protein: CASSQYGTGGQYEQYF
D gene: TRBD1; V gene: TRBV12-3/TRBV12-4; clone size: once; CDR3 protein: CASSFIGTEDGYTF
D gene: TRBD1; V gene: TRBV5-1; clone size: -; CDR3 protein: CASRMTGGNDQPQHF
D gene: TRBD1; V gene: TRBV3-1; clone size: -; CDR3 protein: CASSRLQGARETQYF
D gene: TRBD1; V gene: TRBV20-1; clone size: -; CDR3 protein: CSAKAWDRASYEQYF
D gene: TRBD1; V gene: TRBV11-2; clone size: -; CDR3 protein: CASSLGRTGSDTEAFF
D gene: -; V gene: TRBV5-6; clone size: -; CDR3 protein: CASSLRSKYNEQFF
D gene: -; V gene: TRBV4-1; clone size: -; CDR3 protein: CASGQPRTDTQYF
D gene: -; V gene: TRBV6-5; clone size: once; CDR3 protein: CASSSEWRDEKLFF
D gene: -; V gene: TRBV5-1; clone size: -; CDR3 protein: CASSLEGPFEQYF
D gene: TRBD1; V gene: TRBV19; clone size: -; CDR3 protein: CASRLRDRYNSPLHF
D gene: TRBD1; V gene: TRBV7-9; clone size: -; CDR3 protein: CASRSGGAYNSPLHF